This T cell receptor beta chain was documented in a study of shared clonotypes between healthy human individuals. Across the study: A couple of women and a few men aged 18 to 49 made up the donors.

Germline-derived CDR1 and CDR2 are MNHEY and SMNVEV (reference sequence). This CDR3 spans 13 amino acids. The V end was cut by 3 bases, the J end by 1 base, with 6 bases between. Researchers sequenced unsorted PBMC DNA using ten immunoSEQ deep assay plates. Using immunoSEQ multiplex PCR, the repertoire was profiled, and TCRdb retains in-frame clones only, with some absent. This table has roughly 480,000 clones, roughly 85% appearing once. This chain links TRBV27 with TRBJ2-5; D remains ambiguous. This sequence originates from a woman aged 40-49 years in good health. Some clones in this sample may be carry-over from other donors' samples. Material for sequencing was PBMCs. DNA of the CDR3: TGTGCCAGCAGTTTCGGAAGCCAAGAGACCCAGTACTTC. The encoded protein is CASSFGSQETQYF.